This T cell receptor (beta chain) appears in the sequencing data of a study of sequential checkpoint blockade in melanoma. As for the study in general: Each arm's sequence ended with maintenance nivolumab. After nivolumab or ipilimumab alone, twenty-two patients had week-13 rebiopsies.

The treatment is: randomized to nivolumab then ipilimumab (arm A) or the reverse (arm B). No patient had prior DNA-damaging chemotherapy. On this clone itself: Its target is not known.

The study's findings and limits: About 30 times likelier clinical benefit followed increased tumor T-cell fraction and clonality.

V lost 7 bases to trimming and J lost 1 base, with 10 bases between them. This CDR3 is 13 amino acids long. From germline, CDR1 is SQVTM and CDR2 ANQGSEA. Assay: immunoSEQ multiplex PCR; the TCRdb copy retains only in-frame clones and omits some. Among over 10,000 clones listed, 25% to 35% were seen once. This clonotype was sampled from a human donor with melanoma. V and J are TRBV29-1 and TRBJ2-2; a weak D match, TRBD2 (6 bases). Here the sequenced sample was tumor tissue (inferred from file names), taken from a patient given nivolumab and ipilimumab in sequence. CDR3 DNA: TGCAGCGGTCAGGGAGGGAACACCGGGGAGCTGTTTTTT. Translated, it gives CSGQGGNTGELFF.